This T cell receptor (beta chain) emerged from a study of control samples from healthy donors and cancer patients. CDR1 is KGHSH and CDR2 is LQKENI in the germline V gene. The CDR3 is 15 residues long. Trimming shortened V by 3 bases and J by 4 bases, and 12 bases separated the two germline ends. Generated by immunoSEQ multiplex PCR, the TCRdb table keeps only in-frame clones and is missing some. The data show more than 25,000 clones, with roughly 94% seen just once and more than 6.5% held by the top ten. The receptor comes from a man in his 60s in good health. The V and J genes are TRBV18 and TRBJ1-4, with no clear D. Sequences were obtained from blood. CDR3: CASSPFPQNNEKLFF. The CDR3 DNA follows: TGTGCCAGCTCACCTTTCCCACAGAATAATGAAAAACTGTTTTTT. Full variable domain (outside the CDR3, taken from reference TRBV18 and TRBJ1-4): NAGVMQNPRHLVRRRGQEARLRCSPMKGHSHVYWYRQLPEEGLKFMVYLQKENIIDESGMPKERFSAEFPKEGPSILRIQQVVRGDSAAYFCASSPFPQNNEKLFFGSGTQLSVL.